A single sample gave rise to the 25 T cell receptor beta chains below, sequenced in a study of STAT5B mutations in CD4+ large granular lymphocyte leukemia. Assay: immunoSEQ multiplex PCR; the TCRdb copy retains only in-frame clones and omits some. The repertoire holds some 45,000 clones, with approximately 86% as singletons. The source material was CD4+ T cells from blood buffy coats. These receptors originate from a human donor in good health.

V and J are TRBV11-2 and TRBJ2-1, with TRBD1 as a possible D gene (6 bases). Looked up from germline, CDR1 is SGHAT and CDR2 is FQNNGV. V was clipped by 0 bases and J by 7 bases, with 16 bases between them. The length of the CDR3 is 16 residues. CDR3 amino acids: CASSLESGARTNEQFF. CDR3 DNA sequence: TGTGCCAGCAGCTTAGAATCAGGGGCCCGGACAAATGAGCAGTTCTTC.

V gene TRBV6-5 combines with J gene TRBJ1-1; TRBD1 might be the D (5 bases). The length of the CDR3 is 12 residues. Germline CDR1 and CDR2: MNHEY and SVGAGI. Trimming left V 7 bases short and J 0 bases short, with 6 bases between. The CDR3 is CASTTVNTEAFF. CDR3 nucleotide sequence: TGTGCCAGCACGACAGTGAACACTGAAGCTTTCTTT.

The chain joins TRBV30 to TRBJ2-7, with 11 positions matching TRBD2. Germline V gene data show CDR1 as GTSNPN and CDR2 as SVGIG (reference sequence). V was clipped by 1 base and J by 3 bases; unmatched bases: 5. The CDR3 extends over 15 amino acids. The DNA of the CDR3 is TGTGCCTGGAGTGCGGGACTAGCGGTTTACTACGAGCAGTACTTC. This sequence encodes CAWSAGLAVYYEQYF.

The chain combines TRBV7-6 with TRBJ2-5; no reliable D call. From germline, CDR1 is SGHVS and CDR2 FNYEAQ. The CDR3 contains 13 residues. The V end was cut by 3 bases, the J end by 2 bases, with 7 bases between. This CDR3 reads CASSFPPQETQYF. The CDR3 coding sequence is TGTGCCAGCAGCTTTCCGCCTCAAGAGACCCAGTACTTC.

The V gene is TRBV4-2, the J gene TRBJ1-1; maybe TRBD1 (5 bases). The CDR3 runs 13 residues. Germline CDR1 and CDR2: LGHNA and YNFKEQ. The germline V and J ends were trimmed by 4 bases and 4 bases, with 10 bases remaining between them. CDR3 region: CASSPIGGTEAFF. The CDR3, as DNA: TGTGCCAGCAGCCCAATCGGGGGCACTGAAGCTTTCTTT.

The chain uses TRBV7-9 and TRBJ1-5; 7 bases match TRBD1. The germline V gene encodes CDR1 SEHNR and CDR2 FQNEAQ (reference sequence). V shed 1 base, J shed 2 bases, and the junction held 2 bases outside the gene matches. CDR3 size: 15 residues. CDR3 sequence reads: CASSLVGQGNQPQHF. The CDR3 nucleotides are TGTGCCAGCAGCTTAGTTGGACAGGGCAATCAGCCCCAGCATTTT. Together with reference TRBV7-9 and TRBJ1-5, the CDR3 gives the full variable domain: DTGVSQNPRHKITKRGQNVTFRCDPISEHNRLYWYRQTLGQGPEFLTYFQNEAQLEKSRLLSDRFSAERPKGSFSTLEIQRTEQGDSAMYLCASSLVGQGNQPQHFGDGTRLSIL.

This rearrangement joins TRBV28 to TRBJ1-5; 9 nucleotides agree with TRBD1. The CDR3 has 15 residues. Germline V gene lookup returns CDR1 MDHEN and CDR2 SYDVKM. The junction had 9 bases not matched to a gene; V was cut back by 5 bases and J by 7 bases. CDR3 loop: CASSVPQGARQPQHF. The CDR3 coding sequence is TGTGCCAGCAGTGTTCCACAGGGGGCGAGACAGCCCCAGCATTTT.

This clone was observed a handful of times. The chain carries TRBV10-1 and TRBJ1-1; D gene uncertain. The CDR3 loop spans 13 amino acids. In germline, CDR1 is WNHNN, CDR2 SYGVQD (reference sequence). The ends were cut back, 5 bases at V and 5 bases at J, with 12 bases in the middle. The CDR3 is CASSHEKQTEAFF. CDR3 DNA: TGCGCCAGCAGTCACGAAAAGCAAACTGAAGCTTTCTTT.

This chain connects TRBV10-3 to TRBJ1-1, with no clear D. The germline gives CDR1 ENHRY, CDR2 SYGVKD. The V gene lost 5 bases and the J gene lost 1 base, with 8 bases spanning the gap. The length of the CDR3 is 13 residues. The CDR3 sequence is CAISLKSNTEAFF. The CDR3 bases are TGTGCCATCAGTCTCAAGTCGAACACTGAAGCTTTCTTT.

The V and J genes are TRBV30 and TRBJ1-1, with TRBD1 matching 7 bases. The length of the CDR3 is 13 residues. Germline V CDR1 and CDR2: GTSNPN, SVGIG (reference sequence). J lost 1 base, V lost 4 bases, and 3 bases had no gene match. The CDR3 DNA reads as TGTGCCTGGATTGGACAGGCGAACACTGAAGCTTTCTTT. As protein: CAWIGQANTEAFF.

The rearrangement links TRBV2 to TRBJ1-1; D ambiguous. Germline lookup yields CDR1 SNHLY and CDR2 FYNNEI. V lost 9 bases, J lost 4 bases, and 12 bases lay in between. The CDR3 has 12 amino acids. The CDR3 nucleotides read TGTGCCAGAGGTCTAGATGGCACTGAAGCTTTCTTT. Translated, it gives CARGLDGTEAFF.

The V and J genes are TRBV4-1 and TRBJ2-3; D not resolved. This CDR3 has 14 residues. Germline V gene lookup returns CDR1 MGHRA and CDR2 YSYEKL. V lost 2 bases and J lost 0, with 6 bases in between. The CDR3 DNA reads as TGCGCCAGCAGCCAACTCTCGAGCACAGATACGCAGTATTTT. Translated: CASSQLSSTDTQYF.

For the CDR3, the DNA is TGCGCCAGCAGCTTGGACGGCGGAGCTACAGAAGAGACCCAGTACTTC. Its protein is CASSLDGGATEETQYF. J is TRBJ2-5 and V is TRBV5-1; no firm D call. CDR1 and CDR2 from the germline V gene are SGHRS and YFSETQ. The ends were cut back, 0 bases at V and 3 bases at J, with 15 bases in the middle. The CDR3 is 16 residues long.

The rearrangement joins TRBV4-1 to TRBJ2-7; 8 positions agree with TRBD2. The CDR3 loop spans 20 amino acids. V shed 0 bases and J 0 bases; nucleotides not matched to a gene: 16. The germline V gene has CDR1 MGHRA and CDR2 YSYEKL. CDR3 in amino acids: CASSQEKAGGNGRASYEQYF. The CDR3 region has the DNA TGCGCCAGCAGCCAAGAAAAGGCCGGGGGGAACGGGAGGGCCTCCTACGAGCAGTACTTC.

The rearrangement uses TRBV7-2 and TRBJ2-1; the match to TRBD1 covers 10 bases. The trim removed 3 bases at V and 8 bases at J, leaving 10 bases unmatched. This CDR3 has 16 amino acids. Germline V gene data show CDR1 as SGHTA and CDR2 as FQGNSA. This CDR3 is CASSFFLTGGFDEQFF. CDR3 sequence (DNA): TGTGCCAGCAGCTTTTTTTTGACAGGGGGCTTTGATGAGCAGTTCTTC.

This chain links TRBV7-9 with TRBJ2-1; D call uncertain. CDR3 length: 16 residues. V shed 1 base and J shed 0 bases, with 10 bases lying between them. CDR1 and CDR2 (germline): SEHNR, FQNEAQ (reference sequence). The CDR3: CASSLERRSSYNEQFF. Here the CDR3 DNA reads TGTGCCAGCAGCTTAGAGAGGCGTAGCTCCTACAATGAGCAGTTCTTC.

The table lists this clone with a few counts. V usage is TRBV19 and J usage is TRBJ1-1, with D possibly being TRBD1 (5 bases). The V end lost 6 bases, the J end lost 6 bases, and 14 bases lay between the germline ends. Germline values: CDR1 LNHDA, CDR2 SQIVND (reference sequence). CDR3 size: 13 residues. CDR3 sequence: CASRASGTAEAFF. CDR3 nucleotide sequence: TGTGCCAGTAGAGCATCAGGGACCGCTGAAGCTTTCTTT.

This clone appeared a few times. The V call is TRBV6-1, the J call TRBJ1-2; D perhaps matches TRBD1 (5 bases). V gave up 0 bases and J gave up 7 bases, with 18 bases separating them. The CDR3 spans 16 residues. Germline V lookup: CDR1 MNHNS, CDR2 SASEGT. CDR3 residues: CASSEARGAGIGGYTF. Here the CDR3 DNA reads TGTGCCAGCAGTGAAGCTAGGGGAGCGGGAATTGGTGGCTACACCTTC.

The chain employs TRBV5-8 and TRBJ1-5; D call uncertain. CDR3 length equals 17 residues. V lost 0 bases and J 6 bases, leaving 19 bases between the germline ends. CDR1 and CDR2 from the germline V gene are SGHTS and YDEGEE. The CDR3 is CASSLETSGRVVQPQHF. In DNA, the CDR3 is TGTGCCAGCAGCTTGGAAACTAGTGGTCGTGTAGTTCAGCCCCAGCATTTT.

This clone was seen a few times. The chain has TRBV15 and TRBJ1-1; D ambiguous. The CDR3 has 12 residues. The germline gives CDR1 LNHNV, CDR2 YYDKDF (reference sequence). V shed 0 bases and J shed 7 bases, with 6 bases lying between them. CDR3 in amino acids: CATSRDVGEAFF. For the CDR3, the DNA is TGTGCCACCAGCAGAGATGTGGGTGAAGCTTTCTTT.

The chain has TRBV27 and TRBJ2-5; D perhaps matches TRBD1 (5 bases). V was trimmed by 0 bases and J by 4 bases, leaving 9 bases between them. The CDR3 extends over 14 amino acids. CDR1 is MNHEY, CDR2 SMNVEV, per germline (reference sequence). The CDR3 loop reads CASSLSRQGETQYF. Written as DNA, the CDR3 is TGTGCCAGCAGTTTATCGCGGCAGGGAGAGACCCAGTACTTC.

The chain is built from TRBV20-1 and TRBJ2-1; 7 nucleotides align to TRBD2. CDR1 DFQATT and CDR2 SNEGSKA come from the germline V gene (reference sequence). The CDR3 is 11 amino acids. V trimming: 2 bases; J trimming: 10 bases; junction bases outside the gene matches: 2. Here the CDR3 reads CSARPAGEQFF. The CDR3 DNA follows: TGCAGTGCTAGACCAGCGGGAGAGCAGTTCTTC.

The chain has TRBV5-1 and TRBJ1-5; D call uncertain. CDR1 and CDR2 from the germline V gene are SGHRS and YFSETQ. Trimming removed 0 bases at V and 5 bases at J, with 12 bases between. This CDR3 region has 15 residues. The CDR3 loop is CASSLEGRWDQPQHF. The CDR3, as DNA: TGCGCCAGCAGCTTGGAAGGCAGGTGGGATCAGCCCCAGCATTTT.

The chain employs TRBV5-1 and TRBJ1-1; D is possibly TRBD1 (5 bases). Germline V gene sequence: CDR1 SGHRS, CDR2 YFSETQ. This CDR3 is built from 15 residues. Trimming removed 3 bases at V and 3 bases at J, with 15 bases between. The CDR3 DNA sequence: TGCGCCAGCAGCTCCTCTGGGGCCCGGCACACTGAAGCTTTCTTT. It yields the protein CASSSSGARHTEAFF.

CDR3 sequence reads: CAWNTGNHEQYF. In DNA, the CDR3 is TGTGCCTGGAATACAGGGAACCACGAGCAGTACTTC. The chain carries TRBV30 and TRBJ2-7; TRBD1 might be the D (6 bases). This CDR3 has 12 amino acids. Germline CDR1 is GTSNPN and CDR2 is SVGIG (reference sequence). Between the trimmed V and J ends, which lost 4 bases and 5 bases, there was a span of 12 bases.